This TCR beta chain is from a study of vaccination and CD4 T cells after COVID-19. Study-wide findings and caveats: A relatively small number of convalescent patients were studied, and no early post-infection timepoints were included.

With the Oncomine TCR Beta short-read assay, DNA from cultured CD4+ T cells was sequenced. From the PCR reads, TCRdb called clonotypes with MiXCR, one entry per CDR3 protein. The profile shows approximately 16,000 distinct CDR3 sequences, about 48% of them singletons. A word on this clonotype: Its specificity is unknown.

Treatment here: roughly 10-day PBMC culture with coronavirus spike peptide pools or control peptides (ViraFEST assay). With roughly 10 ug/ml peptide pools and approximately 10 IU/ml IL-2, PBMCs were cultured at approximately 2 million per well. On day 3 and again on day 7, fresh IL-2 medium was used to replace half the medium. CDR3 length: 19 residues. Germline CDR1 reads MNHEY; CDR2 reads SVGEGT. V lost 1 base to trimming and J lost 10 bases, with 29 bases between them. This receptor was obtained from a human donor who had recovered from COVID-19. The source was CD4+ T cells from blood, cultured in vitro, collected before SARS-CoV-2 vaccination. The V gene is TRBV6-2 or TRBV6-3, the J gene TRBJ2-1; possible D gene TRBD2, 7 bases. CDR3 nucleotide sequence: TGTGCCAGCAGTTACTTACCCCACAATAGCGGGTTGGGGGCATGGGAGCAGTTCTTC. The encoded protein is CASSYLPHNSGLGAWEQFF.